This T cell receptor (beta chain) was profiled in a study of early T cells in non-severe SARS-CoV-2 infection (TCRdb year 2021). Regarding the research as a whole: Because TCR sequencing was done on bulk RNA from unsorted whole blood, the alpha and beta chains could not be paired.

This clonotype was counted at least ten times. No antigen is known for it. The sample holds no much larger clone one base away, and base qualities are not on file. Findings and caveats that apply to the study as a whole: VDJdb matching was skewed toward anti-spike CD8 responses and likely underestimated virus-specific expansions, missing private and CD4 specificities.

The method was 5' RACE. The sequencing machine was a NextSeq 500. In the TCR library protocol, unique molecular identifiers were attached to individual cDNA molecules to correct for PCR bias and sequencing error. Both TCR alpha and beta chains were sequenced, and tight co-correlation was observed between alpha and beta sequence abundances in each sample. The authors processed their data as follows. Decombinator V4 was used to annotate TCR sequences for V gene, J gene and CDR3. TCRs were defined as expanded if a significant change between any two time points was detected under a Poisson model with p below 0.0001. TCR abundances were normalised to the total number of TCRs sequenced per sample and expressed as counts per million. MAIT TCRs were defined by TRAV1-2 paired with TRAJ12, TRAJ20 or TRAJ33, and iNKT TCRs by TRAV10 paired with TRAJ18. A search of VDJdb, accessed on 1 November 2021, was run for TCRs annotated to CMV, EBV and SARS-CoV-2, with TCRs annotated for multiple antigens excluded. Using fastp trimming at Q25 and MiXCR clonotype assembly, TCRdb reanalyzed the public sequencing data and kept in-frame beta chains. Duplicate CDR3 protein sequences are folded into a single record with the most common DNA and genes. TCRdb's processing, not the authors' own work, is the source of the V and J calls. This sample holds approximately 70,000 distinct CDR3 sequences; less than 15% were observed only once. Approximately 5% of the sample is taken by the ten largest.

The study was a case-control design nested within a healthcare worker cohort in London, UK, with weekly nasopharyngeal swab PCR tests and blood sampling. Healthcare workers were enrolled in the week of the UK lockdown, from 23 to 31 March 2020, and were followed every week for up to roughly 16 weeks. V loses 3 bases, J loses 4 bases, and the germline ends lie 7 bases apart. The CDR3 runs 12 amino acids, cysteine and phenylalanine included. Only the CDR3 region is kept as DNA, spanning 36 bases read in frame from base 1. CDR1 and CDR2, per the germline V gene, are MNHNS and SASEGT. The TCR sequence derives from an adult who was a healthcare worker with PCR-confirmed SARS-CoV-2 infection or an uninfected control (not recorded which). Sequenced material: whole blood. Recombination connected TRBV6-1 to TRBJ2-7; a tentative D match to TRBD2 spans 5 bases. The CDR3 protein sequence reads: CASSESGYEQYF. The DNA is TGTGCCAGCAGTGAGTCGGGGTACGAGCAGTACTTC.